The clone carrying this T cell receptor (beta chain) was seen more than once but under ten times. Per the authors' pipeline: Reference gene primer amplification yielded estimated nucleated cell counts. Libraries were prepared by immunoSEQ multiplex PCR; TCRdb keeps only in-frame clonotypes and omits some of them. V and J calls and clone size are as listed in that table; D and trimming were resolved from the DNA. The sample records about 68,000 clones, around 86% being singletons. These data originate in a study of blood T cell repertoires in COVID-19. Study-wide background: The origin of the acute and convalescent COVID-19 samples was the United States, Italy and Spain. In each case, the material was cDNA or gDNA derived from T cells, B-cell-depleted T cells, or PBMCs.

J lost 9 bases, V lost 2 bases, and 9 bases had no gene match. Per germline, CDR1 MNHNS and CDR2 SASEGT. This CDR3 spans 15 amino acids. The J gene is TRBJ1-5, the V gene TRBV6-1; 8 bases line up with TRBD1. Specimen: peripheral blood. This TCR was recovered from a woman aged 60-75 years with acute or convalescent COVID-19. This CDR3 reads CASSEIGTGDRPQHF. Written as DNA, the CDR3 is TGTGCCAGCAGTGAAATTGGGACAGGTGACCGGCCCCAGCATTTT.